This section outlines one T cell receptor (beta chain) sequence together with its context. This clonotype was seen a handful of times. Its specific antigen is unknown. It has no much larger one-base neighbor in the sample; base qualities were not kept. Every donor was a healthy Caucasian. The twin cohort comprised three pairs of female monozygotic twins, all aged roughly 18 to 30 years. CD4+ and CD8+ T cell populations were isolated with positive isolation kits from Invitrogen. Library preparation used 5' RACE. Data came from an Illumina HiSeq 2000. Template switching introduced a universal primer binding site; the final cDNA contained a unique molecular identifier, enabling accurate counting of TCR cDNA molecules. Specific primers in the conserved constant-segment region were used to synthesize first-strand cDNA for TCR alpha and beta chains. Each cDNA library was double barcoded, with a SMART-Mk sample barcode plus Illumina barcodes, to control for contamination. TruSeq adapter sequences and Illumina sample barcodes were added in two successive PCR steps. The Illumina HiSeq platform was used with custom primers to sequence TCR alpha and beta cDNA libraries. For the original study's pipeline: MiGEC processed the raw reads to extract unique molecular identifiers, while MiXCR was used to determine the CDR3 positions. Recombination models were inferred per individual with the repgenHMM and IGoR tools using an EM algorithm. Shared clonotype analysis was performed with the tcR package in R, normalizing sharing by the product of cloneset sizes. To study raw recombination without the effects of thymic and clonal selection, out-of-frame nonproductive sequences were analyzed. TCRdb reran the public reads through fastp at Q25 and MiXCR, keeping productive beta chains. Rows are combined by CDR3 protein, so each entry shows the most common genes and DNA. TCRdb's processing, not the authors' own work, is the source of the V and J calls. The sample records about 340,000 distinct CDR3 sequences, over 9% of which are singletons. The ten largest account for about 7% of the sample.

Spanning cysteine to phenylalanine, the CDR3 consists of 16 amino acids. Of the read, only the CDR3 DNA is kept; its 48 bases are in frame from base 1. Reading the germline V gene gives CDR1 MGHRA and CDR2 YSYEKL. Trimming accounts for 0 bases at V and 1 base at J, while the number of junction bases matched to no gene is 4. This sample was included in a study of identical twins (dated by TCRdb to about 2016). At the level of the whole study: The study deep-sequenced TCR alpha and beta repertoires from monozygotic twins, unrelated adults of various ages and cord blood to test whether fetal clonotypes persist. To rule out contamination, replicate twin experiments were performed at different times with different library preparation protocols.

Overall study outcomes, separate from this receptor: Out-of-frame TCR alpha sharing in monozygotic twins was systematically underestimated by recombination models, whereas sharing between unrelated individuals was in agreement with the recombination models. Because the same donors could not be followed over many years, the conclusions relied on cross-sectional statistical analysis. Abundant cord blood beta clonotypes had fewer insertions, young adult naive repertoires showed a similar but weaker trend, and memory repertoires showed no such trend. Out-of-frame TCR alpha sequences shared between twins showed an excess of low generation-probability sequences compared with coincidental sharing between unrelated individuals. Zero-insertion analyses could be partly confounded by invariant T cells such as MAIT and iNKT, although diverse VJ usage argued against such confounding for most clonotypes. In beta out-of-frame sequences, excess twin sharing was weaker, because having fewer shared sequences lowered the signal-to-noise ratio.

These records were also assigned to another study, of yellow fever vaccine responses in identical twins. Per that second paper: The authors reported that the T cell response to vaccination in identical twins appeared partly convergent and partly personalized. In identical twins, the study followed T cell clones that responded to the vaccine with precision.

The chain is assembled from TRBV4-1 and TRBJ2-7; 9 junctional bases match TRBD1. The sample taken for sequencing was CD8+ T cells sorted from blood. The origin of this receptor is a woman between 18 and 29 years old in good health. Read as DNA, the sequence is TGCGCCAGCAGCCAAGAGGGTGGGACAGGGTCCTACGAGCAGTACTTC. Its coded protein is CASSQEGGTGSYEQYF.